The rows below give T cell receptor beta chains drawn from one sample of a study of human T cells and chemical hapten exposure. TCRdb used MiXCR to reprocess the RACE reads, holding one entry per CDR3 protein. Of 340,000 or so distinct CDR3 sequences in the sample, around 6.9% were seen once. The input for sequencing was whole blood, taken in connection with sensitization to the hapten diphenylcyclopropenone (DPC). Receptors were obtained from a woman aged 18 to 35 with alopecia areata. Some clones in this sample may be carry-over from other donors' samples. The CDR3 runs from the conserved cysteine through the conserved F or W. A D gene is named only where the DNA matches it firmly. Clone size is given for some rows only: seen once, a few or many times, or a class if the clone is expanded.

TRBV6-6	TRBJ1-3	TRBD1	.	CASSYSPGGSSGNTIYF	TGTGCCAGCAGTTACTCCCCAGGGGGTAGCTCTGGAAACACCATATATTTT
TRBV12-3/TRBV12-4	TRBJ1-2	.	.	CASSFRLLGGYTF	TGTGCCAGCAGTTTTAGGCTATTGGGTGGCTACACCTTC
TRBV4-1	TRBJ2-3	TRBD2	.	CASRLGLAGGGSTDTQYF	TGCGCCAGCAGACTGGGACTAGCGGGGGGTGGAAGCACAGATACGCAGTATTTT
TRBV6-2/TRBV6-3	TRBJ2-2	TRBD2	few	CASSRSGGQWTGELFF	TGTGCCAGCAGTCGTAGCGGGGGGCAGTGGACCGGGGAGCTGTTTTTT
TRBV5-1	TRBJ2-5	.	few	CASSPPSSVETQYF	TGCGCCAGCAGCCCCCCGAGTAGTGTCGAGACCCAGTACTTC
TRBV5-5	TRBJ2-7	TRBD2	many	CASSSLPGGPYEQYF	TGTGCCAGCAGCTCGTTGCCGGGAGGCCCCTACGAGCAGTACTTC
TRBV3-1	TRBJ2-3	TRBD2	.	CASSQVTKLAGALSTDTQYF	TGTGCCAGCAGCCAAGTCACGAAACTAGCGGGGGCCCTTAGCACAGATACGCAGTATTTT
TRBV6-5	TRBJ2-3	.	.	CASSYRVKDTKYF	TGTGCCAGCAGTTACAGGGTAAAGGATACGAAGTATTTT
TRBV6-2/TRBV6-3	TRBJ2-1	TRBD1	few	CASSYLRGTGALFNEQFF	TGTGCCAGCAGTTACCTAAGAGGGACAGGGGCCCTCTTCAATGAGCAGTTCTTC
TRBV19	TRBJ2-1	TRBD2	many	CASSIDLERGVFQPYNEQFF	TGTGCCAGTAGTATAGATCTAGAGCGGGGGGTTTTCCAACCCTACAATGAGCAGTTCTTC
TRBV19	TRBJ2-2	TRBD2	.	CASSIWGRANTGELFF	TGTGCCAGTAGTATATGGGGGAGGGCGAACACCGGGGAGCTGTTTTTT
TRBV28	TRBJ2-7	.	many	CASSFVWDALSYEQYF	TGTGCCAGCAGTTTTGTCTGGGACGCCCTCTCCTACGAGCAGTACTTC
TRBV10-3	TRBJ2-3	TRBD2	few	CAINKLAGGPDTQYF	TGTGCCATCAACAAACTAGCGGGGGGGCCGGATACGCAGTATTTT
TRBV5-1	TRBJ2-1	TRBD2	.	CASSRSLAGVNREQFF	TGCGCCAGCAGTCGCTCTTTAGCGGGGGTGAACCGTGAGCAGTTCTTC
TRBV5-1	TRBJ2-5	TRBD2	few	CASSLVKLAGFKETQYF	TGCGCCAGCAGCTTGGTGAAACTAGCGGGGTTCAAAGAGACCCAGTACTTC
TRBV4-3	TRBJ2-1	TRBD2	few	CASSLGLGRTGAYNEQFF	TGCGCCAGCAGCCTAGGACTAGGCAGAACCGGTGCGTACAATGAGCAGTTCTTC
TRBV5-1	TRBJ1-1	.	many	CASSWVGANTEAFF	TGCGCCAGCAGCTGGGTGGGCGCGAACACTGAAGCTTTCTTT
TRBV7-2	TRBJ2-1	.	few	CASSPTRDRSYNEQFF	TGTGCCAGCAGCCCGACGAGGGACCGCTCCTACAATGAGCAGTTCTTC
TRBV29-1	TRBJ2-3	TRBD1	many	CSVEDHRGRTDTQYF	TGCAGCGTCGAGGACCACAGGGGTAGAACAGATACGCAGTATTTT
TRBV10-3	TRBJ1-2	.	.	CAISESRAGYGYTF	TGTGCCATCAGTGAGTCCAGGGCAGGTTATGGCTACACCTTC
TRBV7-2	TRBJ2-3	.	.	CASRERTSSTDTQYF	TGTGCCAGCAGGGAGAGGACGAGTTCCACAGATACGCAGTATTTT
TRBV10-3	TRBJ2-7	.	many	CAISERRGFYEQYF	TGTGCCATCAGTGAGCGTCGTGGGTTCTACGAGCAGTACTTC
TRBV24-1	TRBJ1-5	.	few	CATSAAANQPQHF	TGTGCCACCAGTGCCGCGGCCAATCAGCCCCAGCATTTT
TRBV3-1	TRBJ2-4	.	many	CASSQEGQTGAKNIQYF	TGTGCCAGCAGCCAAGAGGGCCAGACCGGAGCCAAAAACATTCAGTACTTC
TRBV29-1	TRBJ2-7	.	.	CSAAQRSSGAEQYF	TGCAGCGCCGCCCAACGCAGTTCAGGGGCCGAGCAGTACTTC
TRBV27	TRBJ2-3	.	.	CASSRGGPFTDTQYF	TGTGCCAGCAGTCGAGGGGGGCCTTTCACAGATACGCAGTATTTT
TRBV7-8	TRBJ1-2	TRBD1	.	CASSGTGGAGYTF	TGTGCCAGCAGCGGGACAGGGGGCGCAGGCTACACCTTC